The rows below give T cell receptor beta chains drawn from one sample of a study of cytomegalovirus exposure and HLA in healthy donors. Some clones are missing from TCRdb's copy, which holds only in-frame ones; the method was immunoSEQ multiplex PCR. This sample has under 200,000 clones, with roughly 87% found just once. The sequencing input was PBMCs. The receptors shown here come from a boy younger than 10 in good health and CMV-seronegative. The CDR3 runs from the conserved cysteine through the conserved F or W. D genes are given only for firm matches. Expanded clones are given a class, and other clones once, few, many or no size at all.

TRBD1 TRBJ1-5 - TRBV28 TGTGCCAGCAGTGGGACAGCCGGCACTCAGCCCCAGCATTTT CASSGTAGTQPQHF
TRBD2 TRBJ2-1 - TRBV4-1 TGCGCCAGCAGCCACAGGACTAGCCGCTACAATGAGCAGTTCTTC CASSHRTSRYNEQFF
- TRBJ2-1 - TRBV9 TGTGCCAGCAGCGGACACAGGGCCTACAATGAGCAGTTCTTC CASSGHRAYNEQFF
TRBD1 TRBJ2-1 - TRBV25-1 TGTGCCAGCAGCGCCTCGGACAGGGGGCAATACAATGAGCAGTTCTTC CASSASDRGQYNEQFF
- TRBJ1-2 - TRBV6-1 TGTGCCAGCAGTGCCGACCCAGGGTTGGGGGGTGGCTACACCTTC CASSADPGLGGGYTF
TRBD2 TRBJ2-7 few TRBV5-3 TGTGCCAGAAGCTTGAGGAAGGGACTAGCGCTACGCTATCCCCTCGAGCAGTACTTC CARSLRKGLALRYPLEQYF
TRBD1 TRBJ1-5 - TRBV19 TGTGCCAGTAGTATCAGGGACAGGCAAAATCGTGGGAGCAATCAGCCCCAGCATTTT CASSIRDRQNRGSNQPQHF
TRBD1 TRBJ2-1 - TRBV10-3 TGTGCCATCAGTGAGTGGGGACAGGGGTTGAATGAGCAGTTCTTC CAISEWGQGLNEQFF
TRBD2 TRBJ2-1 - TRBV18 TGTGCCAGCTCACCACCCTCCGGGACTAGTTTCCATGAGCAGTTCTTC CASSPPSGTSFHEQFF
TRBD2 TRBJ2-3 - TRBV7-6 TGTGCCAGCAGCTTAGGACTAGCGACAGATTATACGCAGTATTTT CASSLGLATDYTQYF
- TRBJ2-5 - TRBV29-1 TGCAGCGTTCGCCCGTTACTAGGAGGGGAGACCCAGTACTTC CSVRPLLGGETQYF
TRBD1 TRBJ2-7 once TRBV15 TGTGCCACCAGCAGAGATCGTGGGGGACAGCGCTACGAGCAGTACTTC CATSRDRGGQRYEQYF
TRBD2 TRBJ2-1 - TRBV28 TGTGCCACCACTTTCACTAGCGGGAGGGCCAATGAGCAGTTCTTC CATTFTSGRANEQFF
- TRBJ1-3 - TRBV14 TGTGCCAGCAGCCTACGGGGTGGTAGATCTGGAAACACCATATATTTT CASSLRGGRSGNTIYF
- TRBJ2-7 - TRBV7-9 TGTGCCAGCAGCTTAGCGAGTAGTTTTTACGAGCAGTACTTC CASSLASSFYEQYF
- TRBJ1-3 - TRBV6-6 TGTGCCAGCAGTTATACAGAGGGGGGGGCTGGAAACACCATATATTTT CASSYTEGGAGNTIYF
- TRBJ1-5 once TRBV6-1 TGTGCCAGCAGTGCCAGGGTGGACAATCAGCCCCAGCATTTT CASSARVDNQPQHF
- TRBJ1-1 - TRBV10-1 TGCGCCAGCAAGAAGGACAGGAACACTGAAGCTTTCTTT CASKKDRNTEAFF
TRBD1 TRBJ1-1 - TRBV10-3 TGTGCCATCAACCCGGACAGGGAGGGGACTGAAGCTTTCTTT CAINPDREGTEAFF
- TRBJ2-7 - TRBV4-1 TGCGCCAGCAGCCAACAGGGACTTTCGAACTACGAGCAGTACTTC CASSQQGLSNYEQYF
- TRBJ2-3 - TRBV5-1 TGCGCCAGCAGCTTCGGCGGTAGCACAGATACGCAGTATTTT CASSFGGSTDTQYF
TRBD2 TRBJ2-1 few TRBV5-1 TGCGCCAGCAGCCGAAAGGGACTAGCGGCCTCCTCCTACAATGAGCAGTTCTTC CASSRKGLAASSYNEQFF
TRBD2 TRBJ2-5 - TRBV27 TGTGCCAGCAGTTCTCCCCTAGCGGGGGAGCGGGAAAAGACCCAGTACTTC CASSSPLAGEREKTQYF
TRBD2 TRBJ2-3 - TRBV27 TGTGCCAGCAGTTTGGTCGGGGGGGCCGCAGATACGCAGTATTTT CASSLVGGAADTQYF
TRBD2 TRBJ2-5 - TRBV27 TGTGCCAGCAGCCCCCTGGCGGGGGGGCAAGAGACCCAGTACTTC CASSPLAGGQETQYF
TRBD2 TRBJ2-7 - TRBV27 TGTGCCAGCAGTTTACTACGACGCGGGGGGGATACCTACGAGCAGTACTTC CASSLLRRGGDTYEQYF
- TRBJ2-7 - TRBV9 TGTGCCAGCAGCGCGCGTCCCGGGACTTTTTCAAGCTCCTACGAGCAGTACTTC CASSARPGTFSSSYEQYF